This T cell receptor (beta chain) stems from a study of blood T cell repertoires in COVID-19. The CDR3 runs to 16 residues. Trimming took off 1 base at V and 1 base at J, with 13 bases between the two ends. Looked up from germline, CDR1 is SGHAT and CDR2 is FQNNGV. Assay used: immunoSEQ multiplex PCR; TCRdb lists only in-frame clones, some missing. The sample consists of around 160,000 clones, about 81% of them appearing once. This clone was observed a handful of times. The origin of this receptor is a human donor in a cohort sampled during active COVID-19. The specimen was peripheral blood. The V call is TRBV11-2, the J call TRBJ1-1; weak D call: TRBD1 (5 bases). The CDR3 sequence: CASSLGGGWPNTEAFF. The CDR3, as DNA: TGTGCCAGCAGCTTAGGGGGGGGTTGGCCGAACACTGAAGCTTTCTTT.